This TCR beta chain was documented in a study of radiation and T cells in renal cell carcinoma (TCRdb year 2020). Some background on the complete study: A total of 50 or so samples underwent TCR beta sequencing, made up of about 25 tumors and about 27 peripheral blood samples. Across all 55 or so samples, 4,016,671 unique CDR3 nucleotide sequences, encoding 2,658,974 unique CDR3 amino acid sequences, were identified.

What the study reported, not specific to this receptor: Intratumoral heterogeneity went uncaptured because the only tumor material available was small regions of roughly 1 g. Irradiated tumors contained more dominant CDR3 motifs, and these motifs occupied a larger share of the repertoire than in control tumors. The single-armed trial design could not address effects of radiation dose or scheduling on the TCR repertoire. Compared with controls, irradiated tumors had higher TCR clonality, as the top 100 clonotypes made up an average of approximately 50% of the repertoire, versus roughly 43% in nephrectomy-only tumors.

A remark on this clone: Its binding antigen is unknown. There are no base qualities to consult, and no much larger clone falls within one base.

V is reduced by 2 bases and J by 1 base, leaving a spacing of 17 bases between them. CDR1 and CDR2 (KGHSH, LQKENI) derive from the germline V gene. From the cysteine through the phenylalanine, the CDR3 covers 17 amino acids. Only the CDR3 portion is preserved as DNA: 51 bases, with reading frame beginning at the first base. The time point label corresponds to: tumor resected at nephrectomy. Explained via the paper, the treatment or condition label denotes: treatment-naive control, cytoreductive nephrectomy. For controls, tumors were taken from treatment-naive renal cell carcinoma patients who had cytoreductive nephrectomy with no radiation beforehand. Every patient had renal cell carcinoma of clear cell pathology. Control tumors used for TCR sequencing were obtained from several females and approximately 12 males (median age about 50 years, range roughly 40 to 82) and were resected from about 2011 to 2014. Tumors were mechanically dissociated, digested with collagenase/hyaluronidase at 37 °C, processed in gentleMACS C tubes, and stored in liquid nitrogen. The QIAamp DNA Blood Mini Kit (Qiagen) was used to prepare genomic DNA for TCR sequencing. The analyses included just those samples that passed every quality control check.

TCR beta libraries were generated from genomic DNA with the immunoSEQ kit, following the manufacturer's recommendations. Library preparation used a first multiplex PCR with proprietary primers, then a second PCR adding unique barcodes, with bead cleanups after each round. A positive control reaction and a negative control reaction, both provided in the kit, were run with every batch of samples. The final libraries were assessed on an Agilent 4200 TapeStation D1000 ScreenTape, pooled by volume, and quantified by qPCR. Sequencing was performed on an Illumina NextSeq500 using a MidOutput 150-cycle cartridge, with 156 Read1 cycles, 15 Index1 cycles, and the kit custom primers. The pooled library was loaded at around 0.98 pM, with a roughly 19% PhiX control spiked in. The study's own analysis went as follows. Vendor-processed data were analyzed in R, with a clonotype defined as all T cells sharing the same CDR3 nucleotide sequence. For clone abundance analyses, frequencies were normalized to the 10,000 most abundant clones in each sample. Public T cell clones, which averaged fewer than five per sample, were excluded before analysis. Dominant motifs were analyzed with ImmunoMap using the PAM10 matrix, a gap penalty of 30, and a homology threshold of 0.3, and motifs with a cumulative frequency of at least 0.01 were considered dominant. TCRdb provides this immuneACCESS table in a form limited to in-frame rearrangements. Some clones are lacking; in checked studies, under half of them reflect an unresolved V gene, and why the rest are absent is not known. For V, J and clone size, that table is used; D and trimming come from the DNA. Across this sample there are about 23,000 clones, with nearly 55% seen only once. The ten largest make up approximately 21% of the sample.

The sequencing here drew on tumor tissue, taken from a patient whose treatment was nephrectomy without radiotherapy. The chain uses TRBV18 and TRBJ1-1; the D segment cannot be called with confidence. The source is a human donor with renal cell carcinoma. The DNA sequence is TGTGCCAGCTCACCAATTCCCTTTGCAGGCCAGAACACTGAAGCTTTCTTT. This codes for CASSPIPFAGQNTEAFF.